The 20 T cell receptor beta chains given below trace back to one sample, sequenced in a study of blood T cell repertoires in COVID-19. Assay used: immunoSEQ multiplex PCR; TCRdb lists only in-frame clones, some missing. The table shows under 55,000 clones, with 80% to 90% occurring only once. The sample consisted of peripheral blood. The receptors derive from a human donor in a cohort sampled during active COVID-19.

This clone was recorded once. The chain joins TRBV6-4 to TRBJ2-1; TRBD2 matches at 9 bases. Germline V gives CDR1 MRHNA, CDR2 SNTAGT. This CDR3 has 16 residues. V lost 0 bases and J lost 7; bases outside the gene matches: 7. CDR3 loop: CASSDSWRGGPNEQFF. The CDR3 DNA follows: TGTGCCAGCAGTGACTCGTGGCGGGGGGGCCCGAATGAGCAGTTCTTC.

The V gene is TRBV6-5, the J gene TRBJ2-3; D uncertain. This CDR3 is built from 12 residues. Trimming removed 5 bases from V and 5 bases from J, with 8 bases in between. Germline assignment: CDR1 MNHEY and CDR2 SVGAGI. For the CDR3, the DNA is TGTGCCAGCAGTCCCCTCGGAGATACGCAGTATTTT. Encoded protein: CASSPLGDTQYF.

V usage is TRBV24-1 and J usage is TRBJ2-4; 7 nucleotides agree with TRBD2. The CDR3 covers 14 residues. The junction had 7 bases not matched to a gene; V was cut back by 4 bases and J by 8 bases. The V gene's germline CDR1 is KGHDR and CDR2 SFDVKD. CDR3 in amino acids: CATSERAGEDIQYF. The CDR3, as DNA: TGTGCCACCAGTGAGCGTGCGGGGGAGGACATTCAGTACTTC.

This clone was counted a few times. The chain carries TRBV29-1 and TRBJ2-7; a possible D gene is TRBD1 (6 bases). Trimming cost V 4 bases and J 6 bases, with 13 bases left between them. Germline V gives CDR1 SQVTM, CDR2 ANQGSEA. The CDR3 covers 12 residues. This chain's CDR3 is CSVGIGGGEQYF. As DNA, the CDR3 is TGCAGCGTTGGTATAGGGGGTGGCGAGCAGTACTTC.

V and J are TRBV5-1 and TRBJ2-7; the D gene is possibly TRBD2 (5 bases). This CDR3 has 14 amino acids. Germline CDR1 SGHRS, CDR2 YFSETQ. Trimming cost V 0 bases and J 1 base, with 8 bases left between them. DNA for the CDR3: TGCGCCAGCAGCTTGGAACAGCGGTCCTACGAGCAGTACTTC. It translates to CASSLEQRSYEQYF. Full variable domain (outside the CDR3, taken from reference TRBV5-1 and TRBJ2-7): KAGVTQTPRYLIKTRGQQVTLSCSPISGHRSVSWYQQTPGQGLQFLFEYFSETQRNKGNFPGRFSGRQFSNSRSEMNVSTLELGDSALYLCASSLEQRSYEQYFGPGTRLTVT.

This chain uses TRBV7-2 with TRBJ1-5; maybe TRBD1 (5 bases). Trimming removed 5 bases at V and 6 bases at J, with 17 bases between. Germline V gives CDR1 SGHTA, CDR2 FQGNSA. This CDR3 has 15 amino acids. The CDR3 protein is CASSLDRSLTQPQHF. DNA for the CDR3: TGTGCCAGCAGCCTAGACAGATCTCTTACTCAGCCCCAGCATTTT.

The count of this clone is one. The chain recombines TRBV28 with TRBJ1-2; D not resolved. The CDR3 has 11 residues. The V end lost 5 bases, the J end lost 6 bases, and 7 bases lay between the germline ends. Per the germline V gene, CDR1 is MDHEN and CDR2 is SYDVKM. CDR3 region: CASSVIDGYTF. CDR3 DNA: TGTGCCAGCAGTGTAATCGATGGCTACACCTTC.

The chain links TRBV2 to TRBJ1-5; a possible D gene is TRBD1 (6 bases). Trimming cost V 6 bases and J 3 bases, with 12 bases left between them. CDR3 length: 14 amino acids. The germline V gene has CDR1 SNHLY and CDR2 FYNNEI. CDR3 nucleotides: TGTGCCAGCAGATACAGGGTTGACAATCAGCCCCAGCATTTT. As protein: CASRYRVDNQPQHF.

This clone was detected only a few times. The V and J genes are TRBV5-4 and TRBJ2-7; D tentatively fits TRBD1 or TRBD2 (7 bases each). From germline, CDR1 is SGHNT and CDR2 YYREEE (reference sequence). The length of the CDR3 is 14 residues. V was shortened by 4 bases and J by 3 bases, with 14 bases between the two germline ends. The CDR3 is CASSLGQRGYEQYF. The DNA for the CDR3 is TGTGCCAGCAGCCTGGGACAGCGGGGCTACGAGCAGTACTTC.

The rearrangement uses TRBV11-3 and TRBJ1-1, with 7 bases that match TRBD1. The CDR3 length is 13 residues. Germline CDR1 reads SGHNT; CDR2 reads YENEEA. V was pared by 3 bases and J by 4 bases, with 2 bases of the junction left unmatched. The CDR3 DNA sequence: TGTGCCAGCAGCTTCCACAGGGGCACTGAAGCTTTCTTT. Translating gives CASSFHRGTEAFF.

As DNA, the CDR3 is TGCGCCAGCAGTGAGTCCACAGGGGGAAAGAACGAGCAGTACTTC. This translates into CASSESTGGKNEQYF. V and J are TRBV10-1 and TRBJ2-7; 8 nucleotides line up with TRBD1. The V and J ends lost 0 bases and 5 bases, in that order; junction bases with no gene match: 6. The CDR3 consists of 15 residues. The germline CDR1 and CDR2 sequences are WNHNN and SYGVQD (reference sequence).

This sequence joins TRBV12-3 or TRBV12-4 and TRBJ1-2; 7 nucleotides agree with TRBD1. Unmatched junction bases numbered 9, after V lost 6 bases and J lost 8 bases. The CDR3 is 13 amino acids. The CDR3 DNA sequence: TGTGCCAGCAGCAGCCAGACAGGGAAGGGCTACACCTTC. Its translation: CASSSQTGKGYTF.

The J gene is TRBJ2-1, the V gene TRBV5-1; D is undetermined. This CDR3 spans 11 amino acids. Germline-derived CDR1 and CDR2 are SGHRS and YFSETQ. V lost 4 bases and J lost 10, with 9 bases in between. CDR3 protein: CASSETTEQFF. For the CDR3, the DNA is TGCGCCAGCAGCGAGACAACCGAGCAGTTCTTC.

The chain combines TRBV10-3 with TRBJ2-3; D is undetermined. In germline, CDR1 is ENHRY, CDR2 SYGVKD. Between the trimmed V and J ends, which lost 0 bases and 2 bases, there was a span of 9 bases. The CDR3 runs 15 residues. The CDR3 sequence: CAISESSSATDTQYF. The CDR3 nucleotides read TGTGCCATCAGTGAGTCGTCTAGTGCCACAGATACGCAGTATTTT.

The chain recombines TRBV6-4 with TRBJ2-1; D may be TRBD2 (6 bases). The V gene's germline CDR1 is MRHNA and CDR2 SNTAGT. The V and J ends lost 6 bases and 6 bases respectively, with 18 bases between them. This CDR3 is built from 15 residues. CDR3 in DNA: TGTGCCAGCAGGGCTGGACGGGAGTCTTTCAATGAGCAGTTCTTC. This encodes CASRAGRESFNEQFF.

J is TRBJ2-1 and V is TRBV25-1, with 8 bases that match TRBD2. Trimming cost V 3 bases and J 0 bases; bases outside gene matches: 4. The CDR3 contains 16 residues. Looked up from germline, CDR1 is MGHDK and CDR2 is SYGVNS. The CDR3 bases are TGTGCCAGCAGTGACTTAAGCGGGAGCTCCTACAATGAGCAGTTCTTC. Translating it yields CASSDLSGSSYNEQFF. Full variable domain (remainder filled in from reference TRBV25-1 and TRBJ2-1): EADIYQTPRYLVIGTGKKITLECSQTMGHDKMYWYQQDPGMELHLIHYSYGVNSTEKGDLSSESTVSRIRTEHFPLTLESARPSHTSQYLCASSDLSGSSYNEQFFGPGTRLTVL.

This clone was seen just once. This sequence joins TRBV2 and TRBJ2-1, with a weak D call TRBD2 (7 bases). V was trimmed by 8 bases and J by 2 bases, leaving 19 bases between them. This CDR3 comprises 16 residues. Germline CDR1 reads SNHLY; CDR2 reads FYNNEI. The CDR3 here is CASGAARGATYNEQFF. The CDR3 DNA reads TGTGCCAGCGGAGCAGCACGGGGGGCAACCTACAATGAGCAGTTCTTC.

V gene TRBV6-2 or TRBV6-3 combines with J gene TRBJ1-6; 7 bases map to TRBD1. This CDR3 region has 17 residues. V was clipped by 4 bases and J by 14 bases; unmatched bases: 20. The germline gives CDR1 MNHEY, CDR2 SVGEGT. CDR3 region: CASSWSPAGQLKNALHF. Here the CDR3 DNA reads TGTGCCAGCAGTTGGAGTCCCGCGGGACAGCTAAAAAACGCCCTCCACTTT.

This clone showed up just a few times. The chain combines TRBV9 with TRBJ2-7, with D possibly being TRBD2 (7 bases). Trimming cost V 0 bases and J 0 bases, with 13 bases left between them. Germline V gene data show CDR1 as SGDLS and CDR2 as YYNGEE. The CDR3 sequence is 16 residues long. CDR3 region: CASSVGVGGASYEQYF. The CDR3 DNA reads as TGTGCCAGCAGCGTAGGGGTTGGGGGGGCCTCCTACGAGCAGTACTTC.

This chain links TRBV19 with TRBJ2-3, with TRBD1 matching 9 bases. Germline V CDR1 and CDR2: LNHDA, SQIVND (reference sequence). This CDR3 spans 16 amino acids. J gave up 0 bases and V 7 bases, and 8 bases lay outside the gene matches. This CDR3 reads CASKGGGTGSTDTQYF. As DNA, the CDR3 is TGTGCCAGTAAGGGAGGAGGGACAGGGAGCACAGATACGCAGTATTTT.